The 23 T cell receptor beta chains given below trace back to one sample, sequenced in a study of blood T cell repertoires in COVID-19. Method: immunoSEQ multiplex PCR; TCRdb's copy keeps in-frame clones and lacks some. Altogether about 280,000 clones are present, 65% to 90% being singletons, with the ten largest covering 13%. Material for sequencing was peripheral blood. Every receptor here comes from a human donor in a cohort sampled during active COVID-19.

The gene calls are TRBV18 and TRBJ1-5; the match to TRBD1 covers 9 bases. J gave up 7 bases and V 3 bases, and 7 bases lay outside the gene matches. This CDR3 is 15 amino acids long. Germline-derived CDR1 and CDR2 are KGHSH and LQKENI. The CDR3, as DNA: TGTGCCAGCTCACCGGAACAGGGGGCGAGGCAGCCCCAGCATTTT. It is translated as CASSPEQGARQPQHF.

The rearrangement joins TRBV29-1 to TRBJ2-3, with 8 bases matching TRBD2. Germline V gene data show CDR1 as SQVTM and CDR2 as ANQGSEA. The CDR3 length is 15 residues. The ends lost 6 bases at V and 0 bases at J; junction bases unmatched: 8. In DNA form, the CDR3 reads TGCAGCGTCCTCGGGGGGGCGTCTAGCACAGATACGCAGTATTTT. Its protein product is CSVLGGASSTDTQYF.

This clone was observed a few times. The chain uses TRBV2 and TRBJ2-7; unclear D gene. V shed 5 bases and J shed 4 bases, with 9 bases lying between them. Germline-derived CDR1 and CDR2 are SNHLY and FYNNEI. The CDR3 has 12 residues. The CDR3 DNA follows: TGTGCCAGCAGTATCCTAGAATACGAGCAGTACTTC. The encoded protein is CASSILEYEQYF.

The chain uses TRBV20-1 and TRBJ1-2; tentatively, D is TRBD1 (6 bases). The CDR3 sequence is 11 residues long. Trimming shortened V by 6 bases and J by 8 bases, and 13 bases separated the two germline ends. Germline V gives CDR1 DFQATT, CDR2 SNEGSKA (reference sequence). The CDR3 is CSAGASEGYTF. In DNA, the CDR3 is TGCAGTGCGGGGGCGAGTGAAGGCTACACCTTC.

The CDR3 nucleotides are TGTGCCAGCAGCTTAATGGGCATGGGTAATTCACCCCTCCACTTT. Translation gives CASSLMGMGNSPLHF. The V and J genes are TRBV7-2 and TRBJ1-6; D ambiguous. The CDR3 has 15 residues. Germline V CDR1 and CDR2: SGHTA, FQGNSA. V was trimmed by 2 bases and J by 6 bases, leaving 11 bases between them.

The chain joins TRBV29-1 to TRBJ1-2, with 10 positions matching TRBD1. V shed 4 bases and J 3 bases; nucleotides not matched to a gene: 5. Looked up from germline, CDR1 is SQVTM and CDR2 is ANQGSEA. This CDR3 region has 14 residues. The CDR3 coding sequence is TGCAGCGTTGCTTCGGGACAGGGGTACTATGGCTACACCTTC. Translation gives CSVASGQGYYGYTF.

This chain uses TRBV7-8 with TRBJ2-2, with unresolved D. The V end lost 6 bases, the J end lost 6 bases, and 14 bases lay between the germline ends. There are 14 residues in the CDR3. The germline V gene encodes CDR1 SGHVS and CDR2 FQNEAQ. The DNA of the CDR3 is TGTGCCAGCAGTTATTATAGTGGTCCCGGGGAGCTGTTTTTT. This gives the protein CASSYYSGPGELFF.

The sample holds one count of this clone. V and J are TRBV10-1 and TRBJ2-3, with D perhaps TRBD1 (6 bases). The CDR3 length is 15 residues. V was cut by 2 bases and J by 0 bases, with 9 bases left in between. Germline lookup yields CDR1 WNHNN and CDR2 SYGVQD (reference sequence). CDR3 coding DNA: TGCGCCAGCAGTGAGGGTAGGGGGAGCACAGATACGCAGTATTTT. This encodes CASSEGRGSTDTQYF.

The gene calls are TRBV27 and TRBJ2-3; 7 bases map to TRBD2. J gave up 0 bases and V 6 bases, and 18 bases lay outside the gene matches. CDR3 size: 19 residues. The germline V gene encodes CDR1 MNHEY and CDR2 SMNVEV (reference sequence). The CDR3, as DNA: TGTGCCAGCAGCCCCCTCGCCACCCGCGGGAGCGGAAGCACAGATACGCAGTATTTT. This gives the protein CASSPLATRGSGSTDTQYF.

This chain uses TRBV9 with TRBJ2-5; D gene unclear. Per the germline V gene, CDR1 is SGDLS and CDR2 is YYNGEE. V lost 0 bases to trimming and J lost 1 base, with 7 bases between them. The CDR3 loop spans 14 amino acids. The CDR3 reads CASSVGGPQETQYF. CDR3 sequence (DNA): TGTGCCAGCAGCGTAGGCGGTCCCCAAGAGACCCAGTACTTC.

The rearrangement links TRBV12-3 or TRBV12-4 to TRBJ2-5; 7 bases are shared with TRBD2. V was clipped by 3 bases and J by 2 bases; unmatched bases: 0. This CDR3 has 13 residues. CDR3 coding DNA: TGTGCCAGCAGTTTCGGGGGGCAAGAGACCCAGTACTTC. Residues: CASSFGGQETQYF.

The J gene is TRBJ2-5, the V gene TRBV6-1; D possibly corresponds to TRBD1 (6 bases). This CDR3 has 14 amino acids. In germline, CDR1 is MNHNS, CDR2 SASEGT. The V end lost 2 bases, the J end lost 2 bases, and 9 bases lay between the germline ends. The CDR3 reads CASSEYDRQETQYF. CDR3 DNA sequence: TGTGCCAGCAGTGAATATGACAGGCAAGAGACCCAGTACTTC.

The DNA of the CDR3 is TGTGCCAGCAGCCAAGGGGTTAGCGGGAGCGGCGAGCAGTACTTC. This gives the protein CASSQGVSGSGEQYF. The chain is built from TRBV3-1 (or the pseudogene TRBV3-2) and TRBJ2-7; 9 positions agree with TRBD2. The CDR3 is made up of 15 amino acids. J was trimmed by 6 bases and V by 1 base; bases with no gene match: 7. Germline V gene lookup returns CDR1 LGHDT and CDR2 YNNKEL (reference sequence).

This clone has more than one count but fewer than ten. J is TRBJ1-5 and V is TRBV18, with D possibly being TRBD1 (6 bases). The germline V and J ends were trimmed by 1 base and 0 bases, with 13 bases remaining between them. The V gene's germline CDR1 is KGHSH and CDR2 LQKENI. CDR3 length: 17 amino acids. The CDR3: CASSPLDSSYSNQPQHF. The CDR3 nucleotides are TGTGCCAGCTCACCACTGGACAGTTCCTATAGCAATCAGCCCCAGCATTTT.

The genes are TRBV7-2 and TRBJ1-6; 8 bases match TRBD1. The germline gives CDR1 SGHTA, CDR2 FQGNSA. The CDR3 covers 15 residues. Germline trimming cut 5 bases from V and 7 bases from J; bases unmatched to any gene: 7. Written as DNA, the CDR3 is TGTGCCAGCAGCGCCTCGGGACAGGTCAATTCACCCCTCCACTTT. This sequence encodes CASSASGQVNSPLHF.

The chain employs TRBV19 and TRBJ1-1; D remains unclear. The CDR3 runs 13 residues. V lost 3 bases, J lost 1 base, and 6 bases lay in between. Germline-derived CDR1 and CDR2 are LNHDA and SQIVND (reference sequence). The CDR3 sequence is CASSIEGNTEAFF. CDR3 nucleotide sequence: TGTGCCAGTAGTATCGAGGGGAACACTGAAGCTTTCTTT.

The chain has TRBV9 and TRBJ2-1; 9 bases align to TRBD2. Germline V lookup: CDR1 SGDLS, CDR2 YYNGEE. V trimming: 3 bases; J trimming: 15 bases; junction bases outside the gene matches: 13. The CDR3 contains 14 residues. CDR3 protein: CASSAGLAQFPWFF. For the CDR3, the DNA is TGTGCCAGCAGCGCGGGACTAGCCCAATTCCCTTGGTTCTTC.

The DNA of the CDR3 is TGCGCCAGCAGTTCGGGACAGGGGCCTTACAATGAGCAGTTCTTC. This encodes CASSSGQGPYNEQFF. The chain carries TRBV5-1 and TRBJ2-1, with TRBD1 matching 10 bases. The CDR3 sequence is 15 residues long. After removal of 5 bases from V and 4 bases from J, the junction contained 6 bases not matched to a gene. CDR1 is SGHRS and CDR2 is YFSETQ in the germline V gene.

This sequence joins TRBV3-1 (or the pseudogene TRBV3-2) and TRBJ2-5; possible D gene TRBD2, 6 bases. Germline V gives CDR1 LGHDT, CDR2 YNNKEL (reference sequence). The CDR3 runs 13 residues. V lost 6 bases, J lost 4 bases, and 12 bases lay in between. CDR3 region: CASRFLEGETQYF. As DNA, the CDR3 is TGTGCCAGCAGGTTTTTGGAGGGAGAGACCCAGTACTTC.

This rearrangement joins TRBV4-1 to TRBJ1-3; D remains unclear. The CDR3 has 17 residues. V lost 2 bases, J lost 4 bases, and 18 bases lay in between. Germline assignment: CDR1 MGHRA and CDR2 YSYEKL. In DNA, the CDR3 is TGCGCCAGCAGCCAAACGACGACTCGGGGTTCAGGAAACACCATATATTTT. Amino acid sequence: CASSQTTTRGSGNTIYF.

The V gene is TRBV7-9, the J gene TRBJ1-1; no reliable D call. The CDR3 is 13 amino acids. The germline V gene encodes CDR1 SEHNR and CDR2 FQNEAQ (reference sequence). The V gene lost 6 bases and the J gene lost 4 bases, with 12 bases spanning the gap. CDR3 coding DNA: TGTGCCAGCAGAACAAACTCGGGCACTGAAGCTTTCTTT. Amino acids: CASRTNSGTEAFF.

The chain is built from TRBV5-1 and TRBJ2-1, with D perhaps matching TRBD1 (5 bases). V lost 5 bases, J lost 0 bases, and 15 bases lay in between. This CDR3 is 16 amino acids long. CDR1 SGHRS and CDR2 YFSETQ come from the germline V gene. The CDR3 loop reads CASRDLPGRSYNEQFF. Here the CDR3 DNA reads TGCGCCAGCAGAGATTTACCAGGGCGCTCCTACAATGAGCAGTTCTTC.

The V and J genes are TRBV6-5 and TRBJ1-5, with 10 bases fitting TRBD1. The germline CDR1 and CDR2 sequences are MNHEY and SVGAGI. The length of the CDR3 is 15 residues. With 6 bases clipped from V and 1 base from J, the junction kept 3 bases outside the gene matches. The CDR3 spells CASRKTGGSNQPQHF. The CDR3 DNA is TGTGCCAGCAGGAAGACAGGGGGCAGCAATCAGCCCCAGCATTTT.